This TCR beta chain was captured in a study of blood T cell repertoires in COVID-19. Study-level background: Both acute and convalescent COVID-19 samples were obtained from the United States, Italy and Spain. In each case, the material was cDNA or gDNA derived from T cells, B-cell-depleted T cells, or PBMCs.

There are a few counts of this clone. With 2 bases clipped from V and 6 bases from J, the junction kept 24 bases outside the gene matches. CDR3 length: 21 amino acids. The germline CDR1 and CDR2 sequences are MGHRA and YSYEKL. In the study's own analysis: By means of reference gene primer amplification, nucleated cell counts were estimated. The data were produced by immunoSEQ multiplex PCR, yet TCRdb's version contains in-frame clones alone and is incomplete. The DNA was the basis for D and trimming; V, J and clone size are from that table. The top ten clones hold less than 1.5% of a sample with about 210,000 clones, approximately 90% of them seen once.

The V gene is TRBV4-1, the J gene TRBJ1-5; TRBD1 aligns across 8 bases. The receptor comes from a man aged 30 to 45 who had recovered from COVID-19. The sequencing input was PBMCs or T cells enriched from blood (not recorded which). The CDR3 nucleotides read TGCGCCAGCAGCCAAAAGCCCCAAAGCGACAGGGGTTTTTTCGTCGGTCAGCCCCAGCATTTT. Amino acid sequence: CASSQKPQSDRGFFVGQPQHF.